Listed below are T cell receptor beta chains from one sample, sequenced in a study of T-cell memory formation after mild COVID-19. MiXCR was run by TCRdb on the 5' RACE reads, yielding one entry per CDR3 protein. In the table there are 550,000 to 700,000 distinct CDR3 sequences, over 15% of which are singletons. Sequenced input: PBMCs or a T cell subset sorted from them (not recorded which). All receptors derive from an adult woman who had mild COVID-19 (a few samples of this study predate the infection). Cell type and time point are not known. The CDR3 runs from the conserved cysteine through the conserved F or W. The D gene is left open where the match is weak. The size entry is marked missing in some rows and otherwise reads once, few, many or a size class.

size: few; D: .; J: TRBJ1-1; V: TRBV10-3; CDR3: CAISDLGQGRIEAFF; DNA: TGTGCCATCAGTGATTTGGGGCAGGGGAGGATTGAAGCTTTCTTT
size: .; D: .; J: TRBJ2-6; V: TRBV25-1; CDR3: CASSRGPDVLTF; DNA: TGTGCCAGCAGTCGCGGACCAGACGTCCTGACTTTC
size: many; D: TRBD2; J: TRBJ2-3; V: TRBV7-6; CDR3: CASSLRPGNRGSPTDTQYF; DNA: TGTGCCAGCAGCTTACGCCCGGGGAACCGCGGGAGCCCTACAGATACGCAGTATTTT
size: .; D: .; J: TRBJ2-7; V: TRBV4-3; CDR3: CASSQGQPGPSKQYF; DNA: TGCGCCAGCAGCCAAGGACAGCCGGGCCCTTCGAAGCAGTACTTC
size: .; D: TRBD2; J: TRBJ2-5; V: TRBV12-3/TRBV12-4; CDR3: CASRGLAGGPQSQETQYF; DNA: TGTGCCAGCAGGGGACTAGCGGGAGGGCCACAATCCCAAGAGACCCAGTACTTC
size: .; D: TRBD2; J: TRBJ2-1; V: TRBV7-8; CDR3: CASSLVPSGFYNEQFF; DNA: TGTGCCAGCAGCTTAGTGCCTAGCGGGTTCTACAATGAGCAGTTCTTC
size: .; D: .; J: TRBJ1-4; V: TRBV20-1; CDR3: CSVIPEGRATNEKLFF; DNA: TGCAGTGTCATCCCGGAAGGAAGAGCAACTAATGAAAAACTGTTTTTT
size: .; D: .; J: TRBJ2-1; V: TRBV24-1; CDR3: CATSDSGRRGEQFF; DNA: TGTGCCACCAGTGATAGTGGACGGAGAGGAGAGCAGTTCTTC
size: few; D: TRBD1; J: TRBJ1-5; V: TRBV7-9; CDR3: CASSRTGSQPQHF; DNA: TGTGCCAGCAGCCGGACAGGGTCCCAGCCCCAGCATTTT
size: many; D: TRBD2; J: TRBJ2-1; V: TRBV7-6; CDR3: CASSFGGAYNEQFF; DNA: TGTGCCAGCAGCTTTGGGGGGGCCTACAATGAGCAGTTCTTC
size: once; D: TRBD1; J: TRBJ2-7; V: TRBV18; CDR3: CASSPGQDSYEQYF; DNA: TGTGCCAGCTCTCCCGGACAGGACTCCTACGAGCAGTACTTC
size: .; D: .; J: TRBJ1-5; V: TRBV5-1; CDR3: CASSPGGGPPSQPQHF; DNA: TGCGCCAGCAGCCCGGGTGGGGGACCTCCGAGTCAGCCCCAGCATTTT
size: once; D: TRBD2; J: TRBJ2-5; V: TRBV12-5; CDR3: CASGLGRFGLASETQYF; DNA: TGTGCTAGTGGTTTGGGACGATTTGGACTAGCATCTGAGACCCAGTACTTC
size: .; D: TRBD1; J: TRBJ1-2; V: TRBV10-3; CDR3: CAITKVDRGPNGYTF; DNA: TGTGCCATCACCAAGGTGGACAGGGGGCCCAACGGCTACACCTTC
size: few; D: TRBD2; J: TRBJ2-1; V: TRBV12-3/TRBV12-4; CDR3: CASCSIAGGIGNEQFF; DNA: TGTGCCAGCTGTTCGATAGCGGGAGGGATAGGAAATGAGCAGTTCTTC
size: many; D: TRBD2; J: TRBJ2-5; V: TRBV7-2; CDR3: CASSPGTSGKETQYF; DNA: TGTGCCAGCAGCCCCGGAACTAGCGGGAAAGAGACCCAGTACTTC
size: .; D: .; J: TRBJ2-3; V: TRBV4-1; CDR3: CASSQVGQATDTQYF; DNA: TGCGCCAGCAGCCAAGTGGGGCAGGCCACAGATACGCAGTATTTT
size: .; D: .; J: TRBJ2-7; V: TRBV7-2; CDR3: CASRAASSYEQYF; DNA: TGTGCCAGCAGAGCCGCCAGCTCCTACGAGCAGTACTTC
size: many; D: .; J: TRBJ2-3; V: TRBV15; CDR3: CATSRIYLNTQYF; DNA: TGTGCCACCAGCAGGATCTACTTGAATACGCAGTATTTT
size: .; D: .; J: TRBJ1-5; V: TRBV27; CDR3: CASSLAPHQPQHF; DNA: TGTGCCAGCAGTTTAGCCCCCCATCAGCCCCAGCATTTT
size: .; D: .; J: TRBJ2-3; V: TRBV5-4; CDR3: CASSLGFTTAGTDTQYF; DNA: TGTGCCAGCAGCTTGGGGTTCACCACAGCGGGCACAGATACGCAGTATTTT
size: few; D: .; J: TRBJ1-6; V: TRBV25-1; CDR3: CASSGGGALHF; DNA: TGTGCCAGCAGTGGGGGTGGGGCCCTCCACTTT
size: many; D: .; J: TRBJ2-7; V: TRBV29-1; CDR3: CSVEIGAYEQYF; DNA: TGCAGCGTTGAAATCGGGGCATACGAGCAGTACTTC
size: few; D: .; J: TRBJ1-2; V: TRBV19; CDR3: CASGFYGYTF; DNA: TGTGCCAGTGGTTTCTATGGCTACACCTTC
size: .; D: .; J: TRBJ2-5; V: TRBV5-1; CDR3: CASSLAQFPEETQYF; DNA: TGCGCCAGCAGCTTGGCGCAGTTCCCGGAAGAGACCCAGTACTTC
size: .; D: .; J: TRBJ2-1; V: TRBV9; CDR3: CASSVVGWMRNEQFF; DNA: TGTGCCAGCAGCGTAGTAGGCTGGATGCGCAATGAGCAGTTCTTC
size: .; D: .; J: TRBJ1-2; V: TRBV29-1; CDR3: CSAGGTNTNYGYTF; DNA: TGCAGCGCCGGGGGGACAAATACTAACTATGGCTACACCTTC
size: .; D: .; J: TRBJ2-3; V: TRBV30; CDR3: CAWSSRVRQASSTDTQYF; DNA: TGTGCCTGGAGTTCTAGAGTCAGACAGGCCTCTAGCACAGATACGCAGTATTTT
size: .; D: TRBD2; J: TRBJ2-3; V: TRBV7-2; CDR3: CASSASGRGISDTQYF; DNA: TGTGCCAGCAGCGCTAGCGGGAGAGGTATATCAGATACGCAGTATTTT
size: few; D: .; J: TRBJ2-7; V: TRBV6-5; CDR3: CASSSPGEAYEQYF; DNA: TGTGCCAGCAGTTCACCAGGGGAGGCCTACGAGCAGTACTTC
size: few; D: TRBD2; J: TRBJ2-1; V: TRBV7-9; CDR3: CASSSKAGGPGNEQFF; DNA: TGTGCCAGCAGCTCCAAAGCGGGAGGGCCAGGTAATGAGCAGTTCTTC
size: .; D: .; J: TRBJ2-3; V: TRBV24-1; CDR3: CATNEGGARDTQYF; DNA: TGTGCCACCAACGAGGGGGGGGCCAGAGATACGCAGTATTTT
size: .; D: .; J: TRBJ1-1; V: TRBV7-6; CDR3: CASSSGEESTEAFF; DNA: TGTGCCAGCAGCTCAGGGGAGGAGTCCACTGAAGCTTTCTTT
size: many; D: TRBD1; J: TRBJ1-1; V: TRBV6-6; CDR3: CASSYPRTGGANTEAFF; DNA: TGTGCCAGCAGTTACCCAAGGACAGGGGGCGCGAACACTGAAGCTTTCTTT
size: few; D: .; J: TRBJ2-7; V: TRBV3-1; CDR3: CASSQKPGPTVEQYF; DNA: TGTGCCAGCAGCCAGAAACCGGGACCCACAGTCGAGCAGTACTTC
size: few; D: .; J: TRBJ2-1; V: TRBV11-2; CDR3: CASSLVAIRANEQFF; DNA: TGTGCCAGCAGCTTAGTAGCCATTCGTGCCAATGAGCAGTTCTTC
size: .; D: .; J: TRBJ2-1; V: TRBV2; CDR3: CASMGYGNEQFF; DNA: TGTGCCAGCATGGGTTACGGCAATGAGCAGTTCTTC
size: .; D: .; J: TRBJ2-1; V: TRBV7-6; CDR3: CASSLERWDGGYNEQFF; DNA: TGTGCCAGCAGCTTAGAACGTTGGGATGGAGGGTACAATGAGCAGTTCTTC
size: once; D: .; J: TRBJ1-2; V: TRBV7-9; CDR3: CASSLGNRVDGYTF; DNA: TGTGCCAGCAGCTTAGGAAACAGGGTCGACGGCTACACCTTC
size: few; D: .; J: TRBJ1-2; V: TRBV4-1; CDR3: CASSRRYRDNNYGYTF; DNA: TGCGCCAGCAGCCGAAGATACCGGGATAATAACTATGGCTACACCTTC
size: few; D: TRBD1; J: TRBJ2-1; V: TRBV10-2; CDR3: CASSEQGAVYNEQFF; DNA: TGCGCCAGCAGCGAACAGGGGGCGGTCTACAATGAGCAGTTCTTC
size: few; D: .; J: TRBJ2-3; V: TRBV7-8; CDR3: CASSLAPGPPGDTQYF; DNA: TGTGCCAGCAGCTTAGCTCCGGGACCGCCGGGTGATACGCAGTATTTT
size: few; D: .; J: TRBJ2-1; V: TRBV12-5; CDR3: CASGLGFEQFF; DNA: TGTGCTAGTGGTTTGGGTTTTGAGCAGTTCTTC
size: few; D: TRBD2; J: TRBJ2-3; V: TRBV5-1; CDR3: CASSLEGLDTDTQYF; DNA: TGCGCCAGCAGCTTGGAGGGACTAGACACAGATACGCAGTATTTT
size: .; D: TRBD2; J: TRBJ2-1; V: TRBV7-9; CDR3: CASSPSGGAAYNEQFF; DNA: TGTGCCAGCAGCCCTAGCGGGGGGGCGGCTTACAATGAGCAGTTCTTC
size: few; D: .; J: TRBJ1-2; V: TRBV9; CDR3: CASSVADSGAYGYTF; DNA: TGTGCCAGCAGCGTAGCGGACAGCGGGGCCTATGGCTACACCTTC
size: few; D: .; J: TRBJ1-2; V: TRBV9; CDR3: CASSVGIGNYGYTF; DNA: TGTGCCAGCAGCGTAGGTATAGGGAACTATGGCTACACCTTC
size: few; D: .; J: TRBJ2-2; V: TRBV27; CDR3: CASSLSGRHHTGELFF; DNA: TGTGCCAGCAGTCTTAGTGGGAGACACCACACCGGGGAGCTGTTTTTT
size: .; D: .; J: TRBJ2-5; V: TRBV30; CDR3: CAWSVGAQETQYF; DNA: TGTGCCTGGAGTGTGGGTGCCCAAGAGACCCAGTACTTC
size: .; D: .; J: TRBJ2-2; V: TRBV3-1; CDR3: CASSHSGSGELFF; DNA: TGTGCCAGCAGCCATAGCGGTTCCGGGGAGCTGTTTTTT